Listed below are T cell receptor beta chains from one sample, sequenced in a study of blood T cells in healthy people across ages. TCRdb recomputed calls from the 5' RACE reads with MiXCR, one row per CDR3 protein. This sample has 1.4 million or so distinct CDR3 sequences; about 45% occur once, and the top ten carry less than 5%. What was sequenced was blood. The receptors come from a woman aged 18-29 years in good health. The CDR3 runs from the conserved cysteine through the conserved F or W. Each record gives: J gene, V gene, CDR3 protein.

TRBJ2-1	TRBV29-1	CSVETSASSEQFF
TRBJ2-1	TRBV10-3	CAISDPQRDPHNEQFF
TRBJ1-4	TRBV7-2	CASSVGTAINEKLFF
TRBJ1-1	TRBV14	CASSHPEEGINTEAFF
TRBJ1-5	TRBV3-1	CASSRQGFDQPQHF
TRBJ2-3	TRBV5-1	CASSPRGGLPDTQYF
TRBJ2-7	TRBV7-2	CASSLALAGGPIRRYEQYF
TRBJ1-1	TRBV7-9	CASSPVTLPEAFF
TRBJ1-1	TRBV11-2	CASSPRRESTEAFF
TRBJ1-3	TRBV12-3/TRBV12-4	CASSLQATGNTIYF
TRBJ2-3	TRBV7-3	CASSSASGRITDTRYF
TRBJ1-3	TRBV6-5	CASSHRGSTIYF
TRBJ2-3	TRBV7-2	CASGLALAPTDTQYF
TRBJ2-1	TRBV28	CASRGRKIENEQFF
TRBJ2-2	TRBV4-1	CASRHRGGTGELFF
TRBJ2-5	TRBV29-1	CSVDLGLETQYF
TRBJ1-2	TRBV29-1	CSAIPGLNYTF
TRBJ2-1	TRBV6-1	CASSEVLLAGYNEQFF
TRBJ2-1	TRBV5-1	CASSHDRGFSFNEQFF
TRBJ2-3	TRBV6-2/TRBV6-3	CASDCGLAKSPSTDTQYF
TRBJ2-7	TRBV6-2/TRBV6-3	CASSYGETNEQYF
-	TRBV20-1	CSAPSGLGYEQYF
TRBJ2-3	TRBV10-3	CAIGQGADTQYF
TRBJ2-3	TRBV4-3	CASSQDLSGYSTDTQYF
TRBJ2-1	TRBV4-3	CASSQNIAGGPRDDEQFF